The entry below describes one TCR beta chain. What it recognizes is unknown. This CDR3 is built from 15 residues. Germline V gives CDR1 SGHDN, CDR2 FVKESK. V trimming: 4 bases; J trimming: 7 bases; junction bases outside the gene matches: 10. These data belong to a study of T-cell reconstitution after alpha-beta-depleted transplantation in children. Unique molecular identifiers tagged the TCRbeta library. Each CDR3 protein gets one entry after TCRdb re-called the PCR reads with MiXCR. The data hold just over 950,000 distinct CDR3 sequences, with less than 30% observed a single time. Study-wide results and limits: One year post-transplant, T-cell counts and diversity were largely derived from T cells produced anew. Some patients' high day-60 TCRbeta diversity was traced to surviving recipient T cells and thymic progenitors. Reports say that about two months after transplant, the alpha-beta T cells came out of several hundred graft clones that had expanded.

The chain joins TRBV14 to TRBJ2-1; 7 bases fit TRBD2. This specimen was PBMCs, mostly from graft donor cells, taken 360 days after TCRalphabeta/CD19-depleted stem cell transplant. This clonotype originated in a boy in the first two years of life who had a stem cell transplant for SCID, so the T cells may come from the graft donor. This CDR3 reads CASSPWEGFNNEQFF. The CDR3 DNA reads TGTGCCAGCAGCCCCTGGGAGGGCTTCAATAATGAGCAGTTCTTC. The whole variable domain, remainder taken from reference TRBV14 and TRBJ2-1, is EAGVTQFPSHSVIEKGQTVTLRCDPISGHDNLYWYRRVMGKEIKFLLHFVKESKQDESGMPNNRFLAERTGGTYSTLKVQPAELEDSGVYFCASSPWEGFNNEQFFGPGTRLTVL.